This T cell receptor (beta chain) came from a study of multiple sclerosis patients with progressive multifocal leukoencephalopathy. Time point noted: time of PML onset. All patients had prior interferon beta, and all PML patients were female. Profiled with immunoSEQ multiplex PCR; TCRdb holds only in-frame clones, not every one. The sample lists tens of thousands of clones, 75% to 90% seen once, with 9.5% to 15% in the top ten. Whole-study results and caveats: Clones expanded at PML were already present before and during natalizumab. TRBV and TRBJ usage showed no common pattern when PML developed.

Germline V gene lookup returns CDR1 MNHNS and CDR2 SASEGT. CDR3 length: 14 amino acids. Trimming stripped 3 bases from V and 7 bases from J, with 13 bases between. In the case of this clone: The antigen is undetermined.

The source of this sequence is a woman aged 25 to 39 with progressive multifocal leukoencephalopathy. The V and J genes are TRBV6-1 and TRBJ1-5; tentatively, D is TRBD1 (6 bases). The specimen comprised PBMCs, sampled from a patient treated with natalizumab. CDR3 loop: CASSDGGLGQPQHF. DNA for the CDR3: TGTGCCAGCAGTGATGGGGGGCTGGGACAGCCCCAGCATTTT.